This TCR beta chain was captured in a study of shared clonotypes between healthy human individuals. Overall study context: Plates per donor: three CD4 naive, three CD4 memory, two CD8 naive, one CD8 memory. Study-wide results and limits: The sole specimen, blood, was sampled, and tissue repertoires likely differ. Clonotype sharing across several donors was observed for about 4.8% of naive CD4 clonotypes.

Terminally differentiated effector memory CD45RA+ cells were excluded from the naive CD8 cells, which were CD45RO-negative and positively selected for CCR7. Comment on this clone: The antigen remains unidentified.

V lost 6 bases and J 1 base, leaving 7 bases between the germline ends. The CDR3 has 12 residues. Germline CDR1 and CDR2: MDHEN and SYDVKM. The study ran the assay at deep level. TCRdb keeps only in-frame clones here, not all; method: immunoSEQ multiplex PCR. This table has some 2 million clones, over 85% appearing once. The J gene is TRBJ2-7, the V gene TRBV28, with D possibly matching TRBD2 (6 bases). Sequencing input: naive CD8+ T cells sorted from blood. The clonotype comes from a man between 18 and 35 years old in good health. CDR3 sequence reads: CASREGSYEQYF. In DNA, the CDR3 is TGTGCCAGCAGGGAGGGTTCCTACGAGCAGTACTTC.